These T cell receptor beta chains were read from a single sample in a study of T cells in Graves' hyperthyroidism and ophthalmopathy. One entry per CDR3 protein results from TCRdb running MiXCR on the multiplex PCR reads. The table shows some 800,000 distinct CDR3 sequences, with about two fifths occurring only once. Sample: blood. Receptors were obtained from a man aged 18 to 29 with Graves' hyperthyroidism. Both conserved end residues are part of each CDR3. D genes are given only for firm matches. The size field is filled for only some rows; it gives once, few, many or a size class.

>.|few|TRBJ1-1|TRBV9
CASSAWGRDTEAFF
TGTGCCAGCAGCGCCTGGGGAAGGGACACTGAAGCTTTCTTT
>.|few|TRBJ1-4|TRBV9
CASSFGRANEKLFF
TGTGCCAGCAGCTTCGGCAGAGCTAATGAAAAACTGTTTTTT
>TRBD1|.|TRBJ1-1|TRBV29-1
CSAGQGRTEAFF
TGCAGCGCAGGACAGGGGAGGACTGAAGCTTTCTTT
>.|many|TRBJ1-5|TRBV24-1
CATSDPSKGGGQPQHF
TGTGCCACCAGTGATCCCTCAAAGGGGGGCGGGCAGCCCCAGCATTTT
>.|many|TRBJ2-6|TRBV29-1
CSVDSGSGANVLTF
TGCAGCGTAGATTCAGGCTCTGGGGCCAACGTCCTGACTTTC
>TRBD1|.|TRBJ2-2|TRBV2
CASSVSGGSTGELFF
TGTGCCAGCAGTGTATCAGGGGGATCAACCGGGGAGCTGTTTTTT
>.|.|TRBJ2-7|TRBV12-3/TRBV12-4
CAGSDKARTYEQYF
TGTGCCGGCAGTGATAAGGCCAGGACTTACGAGCAGTACTTC
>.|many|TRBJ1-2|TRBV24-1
CATLLQRLPRDGYTF
TGTGCCACCCTCCTCCAACGGCTCCCGCGGGATGGCTACACCTTC
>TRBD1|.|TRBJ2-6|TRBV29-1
CSAGTADNYGANVLTF
TGCAGCGCTGGGACAGCGGATAACTATGGGGCCAACGTCCTGACTTTC
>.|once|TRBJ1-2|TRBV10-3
CAISEPNYEHGYTF
TGTGCCATCAGTGAGCCAAACTACGAGCATGGCTACACCTTC
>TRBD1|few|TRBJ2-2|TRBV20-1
CSAGRQGANTGELFF
TGCAGTGCCGGTCGGCAGGGGGCCAACACCGGGGAGCTGTTTTTT
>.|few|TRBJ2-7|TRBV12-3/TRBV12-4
CASLGERNEQYF
TGTGCCAGCCTTGGGGAACGCAACGAGCAGTACTTC
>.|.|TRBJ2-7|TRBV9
CASSLGDVLPYEQYF
TGTGCCAGCAGCCTGGGGGATGTTCTTCCCTACGAGCAGTACTTC
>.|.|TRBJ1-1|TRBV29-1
CSQEGRDTEAFF
TGCAGCCAAGAGGGGAGGGACACTGAAGCTTTCTTT
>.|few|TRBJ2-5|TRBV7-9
CASSLMAGPQETQYF
TGTGCCAGCAGCTTAATGGCGGGACCTCAAGAGACCCAGTACTTC
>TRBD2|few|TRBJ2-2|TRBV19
CASSSERSGRARTGELFF
TGTGCCAGTAGCTCAGAGAGGAGCGGGAGGGCCCGGACCGGGGAGCTGTTTTTT
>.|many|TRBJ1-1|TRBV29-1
CSVERTNTEAFF
TGCAGCGTGGAGCGGACAAACACTGAAGCTTTCTTT